The 26 T cell receptor beta chains in this list originate from one sample, sequenced in a study of Graves' ophthalmopathy and Graves' hyperthyroidism (dated by TCRdb to the late 2010s). Sequencing relied on an Illumina HiSeq 2000. TCR beta CDR3 regions were amplified from RNA transcripts for repertoire sequencing. The first round was an RT-PCR using HTBI primers with the Qiagen OneStep RT-PCR kit, and this first round was followed by a second-round multiplex PCR, then size selection and purification. TCRdb itself trimmed the public reads at Q25 with fastp, ran MiXCR and retained productive beta chains. Entries that share a CDR3 protein sequence are merged under the most common genes and DNA. Counted in this sample were approximately 1.2 million distinct CDR3 sequences; 35% to 45% of them appeared once. The ten biggest clones cover around 10% of the sample. The sequenced material came from peripheral blood or thyroid tissue (not recorded which). These receptors all come from an adult man with Graves' hyperthyroidism.

This clonotype came up many times. The chain combines TRBV7-6 with TRBJ2-7, with TRBD1 matching 11 bases. This CDR3 is built from 15 residues. The trim removed 5 bases at V and 3 bases at J, leaving 6 bases unmatched. Per germline, CDR1 SGHVS and CDR2 FNYEAQ. CDR3 region: CASSLTGTGGYEQYF. CDR3 sequence (DNA): TGTGCCAGCAGCCTCACCGGGACAGGGGGCTACGAGCAGTACTTC.

This clonotype was recorded many times. The chain has TRBV9 and TRBJ2-5; the D is unclear. Germline CDR1 reads SGDLS; CDR2 reads YYNGEE. V was trimmed by 3 bases and J by 9 bases, leaving 18 bases between them. The CDR3 is 14 amino acids. CDR3 nucleotides: TGTGCCAGCAGCGGCAGTTCTGGGGTGGCTGCCCAGTACTTC. It encodes CASSGSSGVAAQYF.

This sequence joins TRBV6-5 and TRBJ1-3; D gene unclear. The V end was cut by 4 bases, the J end by 0 bases, with 7 bases between. Germline V gene data show CDR1 as MNHEY and CDR2 as SVGAGI. This CDR3 is built from 14 residues. CDR3 DNA: TGTGCCAGCAGTTCAATCAGCTCTGGAAACACCATATATTTT. Encoded protein: CASSSISSGNTIYF.

Many counts were recorded for this clonotype. J is TRBJ1-2 and V is TRBV29-1; TRBD1 is a possible D gene (6 bases). The germline V gene has CDR1 SQVTM and CDR2 ANQGSEA. Trimming removed 3 bases from V and 3 bases from J, with 14 bases in between. The CDR3 consists of 14 residues. CDR3 coding DNA: TGCAGCGTTGATTGGCAAGGGGGTGACTATGGCTACACCTTC. Amino acids: CSVDWQGGDYGYTF.

This clonotype was seen a single time. The chain is built from TRBV5-4 and TRBJ1-2; TRBD1 might be the D (6 bases). The CDR3 contains 15 residues. Between the trimmed V and J ends, which lost 4 bases and 8 bases, there was a span of 21 bases. Germline V gene lookup returns CDR1 SGHNT and CDR2 YYREEE (reference sequence). The CDR3: CASSRGQTGRSGYTF. The CDR3 DNA is TGTGCCAGCAGCCGAGGGCAGACAGGTCGATCCGGCTACACCTTC. The full variable domain, its missing parts supplied by reference TRBV5-4 and TRBJ1-2, is ETGVTQSPTHLIKTRGQQVTLRCSSQSGHNTVSWYQQALGQGPQFIFQYYREEENGRGNFPPRFSGLQFPNYSSELNVNALELDDSALYLCASSRGQTGRSGYTFGSGTRLTVV.

This clonotype was observed at least ten times. V usage is TRBV2 and J usage is TRBJ1-1, with a tentative D call TRBD1 (6 bases). Per the germline V gene, CDR1 is SNHLY and CDR2 is FYNNEI. V lost 4 bases, J lost 0 bases, and 24 bases lay in between. The CDR3 totals 19 residues. CDR3 nucleotide sequence: TGTGCCAGCAGTGTTAACCCTTCCGACAGGCGCCCTATGAACACTGAAGCTTTCTTT. Its protein is CASSVNPSDRRPMNTEAFF. Variable domain in full (rest from reference TRBV2 and TRBJ1-1): EPEVTQTPSHQVTQMGQEVILRCVPISNHLYFYWYRQILGQKVEFLVSFYNNEISEKSEIFDDQFSVERPDGSNFTLKIRSTKLEDSAMYFCASSVNPSDRRPMNTEAFFGQGTRLTVV.

This clonotype was counted ten times or more. The chain combines TRBV7-8 with TRBJ2-7; no clear D gene. Trimming pared 3 bases from V and 0 bases from J, leaving 12 bases between. This CDR3 has 15 amino acids. Per the germline V gene, CDR1 is SGHVS and CDR2 is FQNEAQ. CDR3 protein: CASSLGISSSYEQYF. The CDR3 DNA reads as TGTGCCAGCAGCTTGGGTATATCAAGCTCCTACGAGCAGTACTTC.

The chain is built from TRBV7-8 and TRBJ2-2; D remains unclear. Germline V CDR1 and CDR2: SGHVS, FQNEAQ. The CDR3 extends over 16 amino acids. V lost 5 bases and J 9 bases, leaving 22 bases between the germline ends. The chain's CDR3 is CASSARVVSLSRELFF. The DNA for the CDR3 is TGTGCCAGCAGCGCTCGAGTGGTCTCATTATCCCGGGAGCTGTTTTTT.

The J gene is TRBJ2-7, the V gene TRBV6-5; TRBD1 is a possible D gene (7 bases). Trimming took 4 bases from V and 7 from J, leaving 14 bases between them. The CDR3 loop spans 13 amino acids. Per the germline V gene, CDR1 is MNHEY and CDR2 is SVGAGI. Here the CDR3 reads CASSFRGAREQYF. As DNA, the CDR3 is TGTGCCAGCAGTTTCAGGGGGGCGAGGGAGCAGTACTTC.

The rearrangement uses TRBV6-6 and TRBJ2-7; TRBD1 is a possible D gene (7 bases). CDR3 length: 14 amino acids. Germline V gene sequence: CDR1 MNHNY, CDR2 SVGAGI (reference sequence). The V and J ends lost 7 bases and 6 bases respectively, with 19 bases between them. Here the CDR3 DNA reads TGTGCCAGCATTAACCGACAGGGACTTGGCGAGCAGTACTTC. Amino acids: CASINRQGLGEQYF.

This chain links TRBV15 with TRBJ1-5; 8 bases are shared with TRBD1. From germline, CDR1 is LNHNV and CDR2 YYDKDF (reference sequence). V was clipped by 4 bases and J by 4 bases; unmatched bases: 15. The CDR3 covers 18 residues. The CDR3 here is CATSIPMGETGGNQPQHF. The CDR3 DNA reads as TGTGCCACCAGCATCCCTATGGGGGAAACAGGGGGGAATCAGCCCCAGCATTTT. The complete variable domain, with remaining parts taken from reference TRBV15 and TRBJ1-5, reads DAMVIQNPRYQVTQFGKPVTLSCSQTLNHNVMYWYQQKSSQAPKLLFHYYDKDFNNEADTPDNFQSRRPNTSFCFLDIRSPGLGDTAMYLCATSIPMGETGGNQPQHFGDGTRLSIL.

This clonotype was observed a handful of times. The conserved phenylalanine or tryptophan is not found at the CDR3 terminus, so this likely reflects a read error. The DNA is omitted, as the CDR3 cannot be located on it reliably, and the CDR3 follows TCRdb's listing. The chain combines TRBV10-3 with TRBJ2-7. Looked up from germline, CDR1 is ENHRY and CDR2 is SYGVKD. The CDR3 extends over 8 residues, inclusive of both ends. CDR3: CAISEPYL.

A word on this clonotype: One end of the junction is discordant with germline, which a read error may explain. J is TRBJ2-7 and V is TRBV10-3; D unresolved. Germline CDR1 reads ENHRY; CDR2 reads SYGVKD. The CDR3 runs to 13 residues. CDR3 sequence reads: CASSGVGSNEQYF. The CDR3 DNA sequence: TGTGCCAGCAGTGGTGTGGGATCTAACGAGCAGTACTTC.

The chain carries TRBV2 and TRBJ2-7; D is ambiguous. The V and J ends lost 7 bases and 2 bases respectively, with 15 bases between them. This CDR3 region has 14 residues. From germline, CDR1 is SNHLY and CDR2 FYNNEI. The CDR3 loop reads CASKGLVTTYEQYF. CDR3 coding DNA: TGTGCCAGCAAAGGTTTAGTGACGACCTACGAGCAGTACTTC.

The chain recombines TRBV6-5 with TRBJ2-5; D is possibly TRBD1 (6 bases). The CDR3 totals 13 residues. V was shortened by 8 bases and J by 9 bases, with 19 bases between the two germline ends. Germline CDR1 and CDR2: MNHEY and SVGAGI. CDR3 sequence: CASYSDRAKAQYF. In DNA form, the CDR3 reads TGTGCCAGCTATTCGGACAGAGCCAAGGCCCAGTACTTC.

The chain recombines TRBV6-6 with TRBJ2-7, with D possibly being TRBD1 (5 bases). The CDR3 covers 15 residues. Germline V lookup: CDR1 MNHNY, CDR2 SVGAGI (reference sequence). Trimming removed 2 bases at V and 5 bases at J, with 16 bases between. The CDR3 bases are TGTGCCAGCAGTTACGCAGGGATACGATTACACGAGCAGTACTTC. Its protein is CASSYAGIRLHEQYF.

Details on this clonotype: This may come from a read error, since a much larger clone is one base off. The chain couples TRBV25-1 to TRBJ1-6; D is ambiguous. Germline CDR1 and CDR2: MGHDK and SYGVNS. The CDR3 totals 14 residues. The CDR3 DNA reads TGTGCCAGCAGTCTGAGGTCTTATAATTCACCCCCCCACTTT. It is translated as CASSLRSYNSPPHF.

This clonotype was recorded a few times. The rearrangement uses TRBV10-3 and TRBJ1-1; 10 nucleotides align to TRBD1. J was trimmed by 7 bases and V by 6 bases; bases with no gene match: 14. This CDR3 is 16 amino acids long. Germline lookup yields CDR1 ENHRY and CDR2 SYGVKD. CDR3 residues: CAIRTVWGQGRVEAFF. The CDR3 DNA follows: TGTGCCATCAGAACCGTCTGGGGACAGGGGAGAGTTGAAGCTTTCTTT.

This clonotype was detected many times. This chain uses TRBV4-3 with TRBJ1-2, with D unresolved. There are 13 residues in the CDR3. Germline assignment: CDR1 LGHNA and CDR2 YSLEER. Trimming took off 0 bases at V and 10 bases at J, with 12 bases between the two ends. Here the CDR3 DNA reads TGCGCCAGCAGCCAAGATCTGAACAGCATCTACACCTTC. Amino acids: CASSQDLNSIYTF.

This clonotype was counted at least ten times. The V and J genes are TRBV5-1 and TRBJ2-2; 7 nucleotides align to TRBD1. Per the germline V gene, CDR1 is SGHRS and CDR2 is YFSETQ. Trimming cost V 7 bases and J 6 bases; bases outside gene matches: 6. This CDR3 is 13 amino acids long. CDR3 coding DNA: TGCGCCAGCCGGACAGGCTTAGCCGGGGAGCTGTTTTTT. This encodes CASRTGLAGELFF.

The CDR3 bases are TGTGCCAGCAGCGATCCCGCCACAGGGGGCGTCTACGAGCAGTACTTC. Protein sequence: CASSDPATGGVYEQYF. V and J are TRBV11-2 and TRBJ2-7, with 9 bases that match TRBD1. The CDR3 spans 16 residues. Germline V CDR1 and CDR2: SGHAT, FQNNGV. V was clipped by 5 bases and J by 3 bases; unmatched bases: 11.

The chain couples TRBV2 to TRBJ1-5; weak D call: TRBD1 (5 bases). The CDR3 length is 16 residues. Germline V lookup: CDR1 SNHLY, CDR2 FYNNEI. V was trimmed by 2 bases and J by 0 bases, leaving 11 bases between them. The CDR3 bases are TGTGCCAGCAGTGAAACAGGTGATTATAGCAATCAGCCCCAGCATTTT. The encoded protein is CASSETGDYSNQPQHF.

V and J are TRBV20-1 and TRBJ1-5; 9 nucleotides agree with TRBD1. CDR3 length: 14 amino acids. Germline trimming cut 5 bases from V and 1 base from J; bases unmatched to any gene: 3. Germline V gives CDR1 DFQATT, CDR2 SNEGSKA (reference sequence). The CDR3: CSAYRGRSNQPQHF. The CDR3 nucleotides read TGCAGTGCTTACAGGGGGCGAAGCAATCAGCCCCAGCATTTT.

This clonotype was counted many times. The chain has TRBV14 and TRBJ2-7, with 8 bases lining up with TRBD1. Germline loops: CDR1 SGHDN, CDR2 FVKESK. V shed 5 bases, J shed 5 bases, and the junction held 8 bases outside the gene matches. This CDR3 has 14 amino acids. The CDR3 loop is CASSEDRADNEQYF. The DNA for the CDR3 is TGTGCCAGCAGCGAGGACAGGGCCGATAACGAGCAGTACTTC.

This chain connects TRBV10-3 to TRBJ1-5; D is unclear. Germline lookup yields CDR1 ENHRY and CDR2 SYGVKD. V was shortened by 6 bases and J by 7 bases, with 7 bases between the two germline ends. The CDR3 runs 11 residues. CDR3 sequence reads: CAISEDQPQHF. As DNA, the CDR3 is TGTGCCATCAGCGAGGACCAGCCCCAGCATTTT.

The chain is built from TRBV20-1 and TRBJ1-5; 10 nucleotides align to TRBD1. J gave up 5 bases and V 6 bases, and 7 bases lay outside the gene matches. This CDR3 comprises 14 residues. Germline CDR1 and CDR2: DFQATT and SNEGSKA (reference sequence). The CDR3 is CSATDRGGYQPQHF. The CDR3 coding sequence is TGCAGTGCCACGGACAGGGGGGGTTATCAGCCCCAGCATTTT.